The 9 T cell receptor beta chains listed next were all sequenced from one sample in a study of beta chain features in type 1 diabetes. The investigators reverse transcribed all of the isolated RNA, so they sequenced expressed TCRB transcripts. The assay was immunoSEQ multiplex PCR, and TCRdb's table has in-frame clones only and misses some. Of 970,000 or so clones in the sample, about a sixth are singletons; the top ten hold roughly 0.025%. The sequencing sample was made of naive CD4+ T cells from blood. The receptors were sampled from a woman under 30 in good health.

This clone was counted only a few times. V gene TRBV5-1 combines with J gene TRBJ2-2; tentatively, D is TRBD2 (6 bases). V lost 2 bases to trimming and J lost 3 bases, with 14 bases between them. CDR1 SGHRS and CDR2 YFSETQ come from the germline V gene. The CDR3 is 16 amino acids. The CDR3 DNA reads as TGCGCCAGCAGCTTTGGTGGGACTCAGTACACCGGGGAGCTGTTTTTT. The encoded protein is CASSFGGTQYTGELFF.

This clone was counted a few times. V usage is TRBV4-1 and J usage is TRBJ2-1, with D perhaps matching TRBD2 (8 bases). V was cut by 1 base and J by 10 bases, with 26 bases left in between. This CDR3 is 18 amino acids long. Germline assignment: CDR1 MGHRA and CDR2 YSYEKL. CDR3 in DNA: TGCGCCAGCAGCCAAGGGGTACTAGCGGCAAGGGGGCATATGGAGCAGTTCTTC. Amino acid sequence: CASSQGVLAARGHMEQFF.

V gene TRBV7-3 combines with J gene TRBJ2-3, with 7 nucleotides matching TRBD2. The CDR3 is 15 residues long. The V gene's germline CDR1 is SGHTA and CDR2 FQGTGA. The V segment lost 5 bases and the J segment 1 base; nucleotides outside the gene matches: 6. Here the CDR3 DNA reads TGTGCCAGCAGCCCCTCTAGCGGAGGCACAGATACGCAGTATTTT. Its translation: CASSPSSGGTDTQYF.

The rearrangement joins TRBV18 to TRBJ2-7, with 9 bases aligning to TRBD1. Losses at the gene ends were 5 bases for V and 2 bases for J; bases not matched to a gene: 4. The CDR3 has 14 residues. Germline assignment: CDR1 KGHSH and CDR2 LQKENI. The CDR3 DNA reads TGTGCCAGCTCATCCCGGGACAGGGCCTACGAGCAGTACTTC. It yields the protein CASSSRDRAYEQYF.

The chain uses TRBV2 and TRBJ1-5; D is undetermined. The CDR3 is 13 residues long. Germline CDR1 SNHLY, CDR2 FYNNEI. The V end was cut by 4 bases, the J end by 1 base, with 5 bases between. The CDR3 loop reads CASSADSNQPQHF. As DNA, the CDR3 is TGTGCCAGCAGTGCGGACAGCAATCAGCCCCAGCATTTT. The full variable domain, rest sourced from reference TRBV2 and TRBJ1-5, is EPEVTQTPSHQVTQMGQEVILRCVPISNHLYFYWYRQILGQKVEFLVSFYNNEISEKSEIFDDQFSVERPDGSNFTLKIRSTKLEDSAMYFCASSADSNQPQHFGDGTRLSIL.

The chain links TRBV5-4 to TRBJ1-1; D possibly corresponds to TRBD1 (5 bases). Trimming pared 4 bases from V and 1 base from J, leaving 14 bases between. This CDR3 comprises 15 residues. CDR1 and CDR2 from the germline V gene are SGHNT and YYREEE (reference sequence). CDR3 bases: TGTGCCAGCAGCCAAGGTTGGGGGAAGAACACTGAAGCTTTCTTT. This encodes CASSQGWGKNTEAFF. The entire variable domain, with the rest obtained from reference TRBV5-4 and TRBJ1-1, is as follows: ETGVTQSPTHLIKTRGQQVTLRCSSQSGHNTVSWYQQALGQGPQFIFQYYREEENGRGNFPPRFSGLQFPNYSSELNVNALELDDSALYLCASSQGWGKNTEAFFGQGTRLTVV.

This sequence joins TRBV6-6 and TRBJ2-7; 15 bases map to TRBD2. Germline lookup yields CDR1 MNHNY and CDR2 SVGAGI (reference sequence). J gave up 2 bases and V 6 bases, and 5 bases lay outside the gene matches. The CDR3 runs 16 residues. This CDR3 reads CASRGTSGRHPYEQYF. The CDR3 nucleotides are TGTGCCAGCAGGGGGACTAGCGGGAGGCACCCCTACGAGCAGTACTTC.

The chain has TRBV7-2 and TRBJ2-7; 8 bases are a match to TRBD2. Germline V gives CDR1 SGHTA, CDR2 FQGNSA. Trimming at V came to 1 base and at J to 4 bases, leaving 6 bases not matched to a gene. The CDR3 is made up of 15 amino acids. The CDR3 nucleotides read TGTGCCAGCAGCTTAGTTAGCGGGATTATTTACGAGCAGTACTTC. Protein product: CASSLVSGIIYEQYF.

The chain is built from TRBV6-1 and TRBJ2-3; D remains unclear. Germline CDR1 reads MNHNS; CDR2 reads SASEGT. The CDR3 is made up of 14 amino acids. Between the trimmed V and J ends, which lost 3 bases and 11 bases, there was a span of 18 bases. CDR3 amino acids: CASSETYYGFVQYF. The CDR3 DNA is TGTGCCAGCAGTGAGACCTACTATGGTTTTGTGCAGTATTTT.